This TCR beta chain is from a study of early T cells in non-severe SARS-CoV-2 infection. Across the whole study: Bulk RNA from unsorted whole blood was sequenced; chains were unpaired.

This CDR3 has 14 residues. Germline V gene sequence: CDR1 MNHNS, CDR2 SASEGT. V lost 2 bases, J lost 8 bases, and 5 bases stayed unmatched. Notes on this clonotype: Its antigen is not identified.

Study-level findings and limits: CD4 and private specificities were missed by VDJdb matching, which favored anti-spike CD8 responses.

Tagging with unique molecular identifiers was applied to individual cDNA molecules. From the 5' RACE reads, TCRdb called clonotypes with MiXCR, one entry per CDR3 protein. This table holds under 70,000 distinct CDR3 sequences, roughly 10% found once. Sequencing was performed on whole blood. The receptor's source is an adult who was a healthcare worker with PCR-confirmed SARS-CoV-2 infection or an uninfected control (not recorded which). The gene calls are TRBV6-1 and TRBJ2-4; 8 nucleotides match TRBD2. The CDR3 DNA sequence: TGTGCCAGCAGTGAACGGGGGGGCCGGGACATTCAGTACTTC. Its translation is CASSERGGRDIQYF.